Listed below are T cell receptor beta chains from one sample, sequenced in a study of blood T cells in healthy people across ages. One entry per CDR3 protein results from TCRdb running MiXCR on the 5' RACE reads. The table includes hundreds of thousands of distinct CDR3 sequences, 52% detected once. The sequencing input was blood. All receptors come from a woman aged 80 or over in good health. Each CDR3 is given with its conserved first and last residue. The D gene is left open where the match is weak. The listing skips clone size in some rows; elsewhere it reads once, few, many or a size class.

-	once	TRBV29-1	TRBJ2-3	CSVEGRQGSVDTQYF	TGCAGCGTTGAGGGCAGGCAGGGGTCGGTAGATACGCAGTATTTT
-	many	TRBV28	TRBJ2-1	CASSSGPPEQFF	TGTGCCAGCAGCTCCGGGCCCCCGGAACAGTTCTTC
-	-	TRBV29-1	TRBJ2-3	CSVTPQGISADTQYF	TGCAGCGTGACACCACAGGGAATTTCAGCAGATACGCAGTATTTT
-	many	TRBV6-2/TRBV6-3	TRBJ2-1	CASGAGYNEQFF	TGTGCCAGCGGAGCGGGTTACAATGAGCAGTTCTTC
-	many	TRBV27	TRBJ2-5	CASKRTSRETQYF	TGTGCCAGCAAGAGGACTTCGAGGGAGACCCAGTACTTC
-	many	TRBV27	TRBJ1-6	CASSLSLGRSSYNSPLHF	TGTGCCAGCAGTTTATCTCTGGGCCGGAGCTCCTATAATTCACCCCTCCACTTT
-	many	TRBV21-1	TRBJ2-5	CASSKAVYVGTQYF	TGTGCCAGCAGCAAAGCTGTATACGTTGGGACCCAGTACTTC
-	once	TRBV20-1	TRBJ1-2	CSARKFAGTRDGYTF	TGCAGTGCTAGAAAGTTCGCCGGGACAAGGGATGGCTACACCTTC
-	-	TRBV28	TRBJ1-5	CASSEGYSNQPQHF	TGTGCCAGCAGTGAAGGTTATAGCAATCAGCCCCAGCATTTT
-	-	TRBV29-1	TRBJ1-1	CSARDETEAFF	TGCAGCGCCCGGGACGAAACTGAAGCTTTCTTT
TRBD2	many	TRBV28	TRBJ2-1	CASSLPGLAHNEQFF	TGTGCCAGCAGTCTCCCGGGACTAGCACACAATGAGCAGTTCTTC
TRBD2	-	TRBV12-3/TRBV12-4	TRBJ2-1	CASSFWRGGFHEQFF	TGTGCCAGCAGTTTTTGGCGGGGGGGTTTCCATGAGCAGTTCTTC
TRBD2	-	TRBV3-1	TRBJ2-1	CASRHSGGASYNEQFF	TGTGCCAGCAGACATAGCGGGGGGGCTTCCTACAATGAGCAGTTCTTC
TRBD2	many	TRBV12-3/TRBV12-4	TRBJ2-7	CASRLAGSYEQYF	TGTGCCAGCAGACTAGCGGGATCCTACGAGCAGTACTTC
-	many	TRBV6-1	TRBJ2-7	CASSEWQISYEQYF	TGTGCCAGCAGTGAATGGCAGATCTCCTACGAGCAGTACTTC
TRBD1	-	TRBV7-9	TRBJ2-4	CVSSLGTGVEQYF	TGTGTCAGCAGCCTCGGGACAGGGGTGGAGCAGTACTTC
TRBD2	many	TRBV2	TRBJ2-5	CASSVGTSGGKLQETQYF	TGTGCCAGCAGTGTGGGGACTAGCGGGGGGAAACTCCAAGAGACCCAGTACTTC
-	once	TRBV2	TRBJ2-5	CASSARLVFQETQYF	TGTGCCAGCAGTGCACGACTAGTGTTCCAAGAGACCCAGTACTTC
-	many	TRBV20-1	TRBJ1-6	CSARDRVFSYNSPLHF	TGCAGTGCTAGAGATCGGGTGTTCTCCTATAATTCACCCCTCCACTTT
-	many	TRBV29-1	TRBJ2-3	CSEMTGTDTQYF	TGCAGCGAGATGACTGGCACAGATACGCAGTATTTT
-	-	TRBV2	TRBJ2-3	CASSEGDASTDTQYF	TGTGCCAGCAGTGAGGGGGACGCAAGCACAGATACGCAGTATTTT
TRBD2	few	TRBV4-2	TRBJ2-7	CASSQSPGLAGSSYEQYF	TGTGCCAGCAGCCAATCCCCGGGACTAGCGGGGTCCTCCTACGAGCAGTACTTC
-	many	TRBV5-1	TRBJ2-1	CASSLGPLAGLNNEQFF	TGCGCCAGCAGCTTGGGCCCCTTGGCGGGGCTGAACAATGAGCAGTTCTTC
-	-	TRBV7-2	TRBJ1-4	CAGSLASTTNEKLFF	TGTGCCGGCAGCTTAGCATCCACAACTAATGAAAAACTGTTTTTT
-	-	TRBV10-3	TRBJ2-1	CAISPGSYNEQFF	TGCGCCATCAGTCCGGGCAGCTACAATGAGCAGTTCTTC
-	few	TRBV20-1	TRBJ1-1	CSARTVGRGADTEAFF	TGCAGTGCTAGAACCGTGGGGAGGGGAGCGGACACTGAAGCTTTCTTT
-	few	TRBV19	TRBJ2-7	CASSISGSYEQYF	TGTGCCAGTAGTATTTCGGGATCCTACGAGCAGTACTTC
TRBD1	-	TRBV2	TRBJ1-1	CASSLQGTGGAFF	TGTGCCAGCAGTCTACAGGGGACGGGTGGAGCTTTCTTT
TRBD1	-	TRBV9	TRBJ2-5	CASSPRTGLGETQYF	TGTGCCAGCAGCCCAAGGACAGGGTTGGGGGAGACCCAGTACTTC
TRBD2	many	TRBV25-1	TRBJ2-1	CASGLAGAYNEQFF	TGTGCCAGCGGACTAGCGGGGGCCTACAATGAGCAGTTCTTC
-	many	TRBV3-1	TRBJ2-7	CASSEGNRYEQYF	TGTGCCAGCAGCGAGGGTAACCGCTACGAGCAGTACTTC
-	few	TRBV12-3/TRBV12-4	TRBJ2-7	CASSLAEINSYEQYF	TGTGCCAGCAGTTTAGCAGAGATCAACTCCTACGAGCAGTACTTC
-	-	TRBV4-2	TRBJ1-1	CASSRAKSNTEAFF	TGTGCCAGCAGCCGTGCCAAATCAAACACTGAAGCTTTCTTT
TRBD1	-	TRBV3-1	TRBJ2-3	CAGSQTGVTQYF	TGTGCCGGCAGCCAGACAGGGGTTACGCAGTATTTT
-	-	TRBV7-2	TRBJ1-1	CASSLIDLGRGEAFF	TGTGCCAGCAGCTTGATCGACCTGGGGAGGGGTGAAGCTTTCTTT
TRBD1	-	TRBV10-3	TRBJ2-4	CAISGDRGLQNIQYF	TGTGCCATCAGTGGTGACAGGGGGCTCCAAAACATTCAGTACTTC
-	-	TRBV12-3/TRBV12-4	TRBJ1-2	CASSSGGVGDGYTF	TGTGCCAGCAGTTCTGGGGGGGTTGGCGATGGCTACACCTTC
TRBD2	few	TRBV6-6	TRBJ2-7	CASTLLGGSSYEQYF	TGTGCCAGCACACTTTTGGGGGGGAGCTCCTACGAGCAGTACTTC
TRBD1	once	TRBV10-3	TRBJ2-7	CASNRGQGAYEQYF	TGTGCCAGTAACCGCGGACAGGGGGCCTACGAGCAGTACTTC
TRBD2	-	TRBV2	TRBJ2-1	CASSAGLAGGETQFF	TGTGCCAGCAGTGCTGGACTAGCGGGGGGAGAGACCCAGTTCTTC
-	many	TRBV19	TRBJ2-6	CASSRIQGSGANVLTF	TGTGCCAGTAGTAGAATACAGGGCTCTGGGGCCAACGTCCTGACTTTC
-	-	TRBV20-1	TRBJ1-2	CSARDRWGYYGYTF	TGCAGTGCTAGAGATCGGTGGGGTTACTATGGCTACACCTTC
-	-	TRBV6-5	TRBJ2-7	CATMGISYEQYF	TGTGCCACCATGGGAATCTCCTACGAGCAGTACTTC
-	many	TRBV12-3/TRBV12-4	TRBJ1-2	CASSPSLSGYTF	TGTGCCAGCAGCCCGTCCTTGTCTGGGTACACCTTC
-	many	TRBV12-3/TRBV12-4	TRBJ1-4	CASSSRDWTTNEKLFF	TGTGCCAGCAGTTCTCGCGATTGGACGACTAATGAAAAACTGTTTTTT
-	-	TRBV10-3	TRBJ2-7	CAISESDVLSHEQYF	TGTGCCATCAGTGAGTCTGATGTCCTCTCACACGAGCAGTACTTC
-	-	TRBV27	TRBJ1-6	CTSSLSWGRRSPLHF	TGTACCAGCAGTTTATCCTGGGGGCGAAGATCACCCCTCCACTTT
TRBD1	-	TRBV4-3	TRBJ2-1	CASSQVGTVNEQFF	TGCGCCAGCAGCCAAGTAGGGACAGTCAATGAACAGTTCTTC
-	many	TRBV25-1	TRBJ1-4	CASSEYGEKLFF	TGTGCCAGCAGTGAATATGGCGAAAAACTGTTTTTT
-	-	TRBV3-1	TRBJ2-2	CASSQDGGRELFF	TGTGCCAGCAGCCAGGACGGGGGCCGGGAGCTGTTTTTT
-	many	TRBV6-2/TRBV6-3	TRBJ1-2	CASSYGSYGYTF	TGTGCCAGCAGTTACGGGAGCTATGGCTACACCTTC